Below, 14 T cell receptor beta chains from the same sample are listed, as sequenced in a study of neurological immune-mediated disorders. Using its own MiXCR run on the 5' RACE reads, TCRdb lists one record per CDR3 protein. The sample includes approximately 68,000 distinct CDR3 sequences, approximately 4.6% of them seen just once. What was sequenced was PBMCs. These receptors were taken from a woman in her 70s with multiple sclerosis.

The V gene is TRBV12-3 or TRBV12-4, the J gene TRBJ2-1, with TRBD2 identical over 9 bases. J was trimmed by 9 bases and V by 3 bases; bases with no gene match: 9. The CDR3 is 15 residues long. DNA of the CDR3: TGTGCCAGCAGTTTCAGGCGGGAGGGCCGGGGTGAGCAGTTCTTC. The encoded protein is CASSFRREGRGEQFF.

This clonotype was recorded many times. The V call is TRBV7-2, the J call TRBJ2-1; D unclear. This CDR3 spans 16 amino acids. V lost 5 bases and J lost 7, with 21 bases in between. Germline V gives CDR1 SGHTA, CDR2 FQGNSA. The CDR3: CASSPGMRQIGNEQFF. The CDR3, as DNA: TGTGCCAGCAGCCCTGGCATGAGGCAAATAGGTAATGAGCAGTTCTTC.

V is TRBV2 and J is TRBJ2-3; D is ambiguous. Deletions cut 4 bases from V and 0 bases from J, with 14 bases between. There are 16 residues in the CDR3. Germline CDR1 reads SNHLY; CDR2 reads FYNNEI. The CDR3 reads CASSAASSTSTDTQYF. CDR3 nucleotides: TGTGCCAGCAGTGCAGCCAGCAGCACTAGCACAGATACGCAGTATTTT.

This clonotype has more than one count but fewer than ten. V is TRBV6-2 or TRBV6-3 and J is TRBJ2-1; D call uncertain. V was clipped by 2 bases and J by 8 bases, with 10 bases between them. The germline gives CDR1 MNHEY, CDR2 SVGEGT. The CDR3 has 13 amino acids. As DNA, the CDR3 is TGTGCCAGCAGTTACGCTTCGATGGATGAGCAGTTCTTC. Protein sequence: CASSYASMDEQFF.

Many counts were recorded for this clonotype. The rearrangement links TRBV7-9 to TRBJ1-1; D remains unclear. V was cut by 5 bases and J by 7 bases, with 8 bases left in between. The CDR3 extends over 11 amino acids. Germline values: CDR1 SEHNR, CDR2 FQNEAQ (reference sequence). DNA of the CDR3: TGTGCCAGCAGCCCCAGTCATGAAGCTTTCTTT. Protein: CASSPSHEAFF.

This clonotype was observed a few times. The DNA for the CDR3 is TGTGCCAGTAGGGCCCAGGCGACATTCAACACTGAAGCTTTCTTT. Amino acid sequence: CASRAQATFNTEAFF. V usage is TRBV19 and J usage is TRBJ1-1; D remains unclear. The germline V gene encodes CDR1 LNHDA and CDR2 SQIVND (reference sequence). The CDR3 runs to 15 residues. The V end lost 6 bases, the J end lost 2 bases, and 16 bases lay between the germline ends.

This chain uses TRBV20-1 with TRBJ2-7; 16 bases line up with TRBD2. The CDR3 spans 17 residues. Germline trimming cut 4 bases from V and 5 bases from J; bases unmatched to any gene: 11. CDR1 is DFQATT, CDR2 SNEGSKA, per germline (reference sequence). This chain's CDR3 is CSAIPGLAGGSFHEQYF. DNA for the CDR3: TGCAGTGCTATCCCGGGACTAGCGGGAGGGTCTTTCCACGAGCAGTACTTC.

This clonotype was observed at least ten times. The CDR3 loop reads CATSRPGTGTNYGYTF. The CDR3 coding sequence is TGTGCCACCAGCAGACCTGGGACCGGCACTAACTATGGCTACACCTTC. The chain links TRBV15 to TRBJ1-2; a weak D match, TRBD1 (5 bases). The CDR3 has 16 amino acids. V was cut by 2 bases and J by 0 bases, with 13 bases left in between. Germline V gives CDR1 LNHNV, CDR2 YYDKDF (reference sequence). The whole variable domain, filled in from reference TRBV15 and TRBJ1-2, reads DAMVIQNPRYQVTQFGKPVTLSCSQTLNHNVMYWYQQKSSQAPKLLFHYYDKDFNNEADTPDNFQSRRPNTSFCFLDIRSPGLGDTAMYLCATSRPGTGTNYGYTFGSGTRLTVV.

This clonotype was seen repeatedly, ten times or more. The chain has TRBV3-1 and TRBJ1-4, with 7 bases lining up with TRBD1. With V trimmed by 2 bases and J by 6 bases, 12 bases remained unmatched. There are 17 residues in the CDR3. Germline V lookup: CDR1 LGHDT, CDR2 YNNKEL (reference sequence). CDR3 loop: CASSQTTGPDWDEKLFF. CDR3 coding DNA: TGTGCCAGCAGCCAAACGACAGGGCCGGATTGGGATGAAAAACTGTTTTTT.

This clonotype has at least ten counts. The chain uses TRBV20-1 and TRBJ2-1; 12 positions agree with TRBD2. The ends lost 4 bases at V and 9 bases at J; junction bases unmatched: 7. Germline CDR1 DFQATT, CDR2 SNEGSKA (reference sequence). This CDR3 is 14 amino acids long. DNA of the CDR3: TGCAGTGCTACTCGAGGACTAGCGGGATTTGAGCAGTTCTTC. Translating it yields CSATRGLAGFEQFF.

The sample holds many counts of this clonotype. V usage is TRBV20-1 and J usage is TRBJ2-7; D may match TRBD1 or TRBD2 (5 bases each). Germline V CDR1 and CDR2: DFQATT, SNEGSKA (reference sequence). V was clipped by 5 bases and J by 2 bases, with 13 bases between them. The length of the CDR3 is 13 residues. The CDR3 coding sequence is TGCAGTGCTCCCCGGGACGGAGCCTACGAGCAGTACTTC. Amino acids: CSAPRDGAYEQYF.

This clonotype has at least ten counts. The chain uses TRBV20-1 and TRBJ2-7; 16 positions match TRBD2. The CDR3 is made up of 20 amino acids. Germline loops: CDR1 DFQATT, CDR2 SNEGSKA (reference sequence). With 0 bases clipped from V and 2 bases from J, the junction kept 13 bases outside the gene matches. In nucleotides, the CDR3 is TGCAGTGCTAGAGATTCTTGGGGACTAGCGGGAGGGCCTAAGCCCTACGAGCAGTACTTC. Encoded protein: CSARDSWGLAGGPKPYEQYF.

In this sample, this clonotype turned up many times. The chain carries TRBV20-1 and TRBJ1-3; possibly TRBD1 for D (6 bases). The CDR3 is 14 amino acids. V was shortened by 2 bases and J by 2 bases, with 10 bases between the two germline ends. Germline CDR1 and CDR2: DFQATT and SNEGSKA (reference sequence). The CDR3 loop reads CSARRGFPGNTIYF. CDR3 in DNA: TGCAGTGCTAGAAGGGGGTTCCCTGGAAACACCATATATTTT.

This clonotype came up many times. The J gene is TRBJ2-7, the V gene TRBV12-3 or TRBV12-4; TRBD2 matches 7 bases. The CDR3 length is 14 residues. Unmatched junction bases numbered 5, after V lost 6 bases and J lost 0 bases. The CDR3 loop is CASRVAGSSYEQYF. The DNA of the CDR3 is TGTGCCAGCAGGGTAGCGGGCAGCTCCTACGAGCAGTACTTC.